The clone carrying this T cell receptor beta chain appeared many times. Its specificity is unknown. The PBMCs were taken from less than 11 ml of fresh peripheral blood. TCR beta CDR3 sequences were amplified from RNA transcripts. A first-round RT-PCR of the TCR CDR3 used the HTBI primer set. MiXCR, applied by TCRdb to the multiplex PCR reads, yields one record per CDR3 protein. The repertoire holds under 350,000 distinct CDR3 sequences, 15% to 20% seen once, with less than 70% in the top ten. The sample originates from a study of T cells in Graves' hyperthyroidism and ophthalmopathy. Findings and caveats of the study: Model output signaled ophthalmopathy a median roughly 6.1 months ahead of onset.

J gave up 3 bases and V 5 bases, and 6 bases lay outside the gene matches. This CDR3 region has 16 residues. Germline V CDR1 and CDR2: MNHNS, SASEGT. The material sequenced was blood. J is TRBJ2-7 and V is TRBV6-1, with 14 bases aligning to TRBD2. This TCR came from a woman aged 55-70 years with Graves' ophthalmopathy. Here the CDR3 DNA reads TGTGCCAGCAGTTCAGGGACTAGCGGGGGATTCTACGAGCAGTACTTC. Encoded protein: CASSSGTSGGFYEQYF.